This TCR beta chain was sequenced during a study of CXCR3-negative and CXCR3-positive naive CD8 T cells. Study-wide background: Roughly 1.5 +/- 0.3 million TRB reads came from each library, giving some 150 million in total.

To note about this clonotype: Its antigen is unknown.

At 300,000 cells each, triplicate sorts were carried out for each CD8+ T cell subset. Study-wide results and caveats: Greater hydrophobicity was found in TRB CDR3s of CXCR3-positive naive cells than of CXCR3-negative naive cells. Similar TRBV-TRBJ usage characterized naive CXCR3-negative and CXCR3-positive cells; memory cells differed.

UMI-labeled 5' RACE TRB cDNA libraries were prepared from the cells. TCRdb reprocessed the 5' RACE reads, keeping one entry per CDR3 protein, no DNA. The table for this sample gives 85,000 to 120,000 distinct CDR3 sequences. The germline V gene encodes CDR1 SGHVS and CDR2 FNYEAQ. This CDR3 contains 16 residues. The genes are TRBV7-6 and TRBJ2-1; TCRdb's assignment of TRBD2 cannot be checked, as there is no DNA. Sequenced: naive CXCR3+ CD8+ T cells from blood. As for subset: CD45RO-CCR7+CD27+CD95- naive CD8+ T cells expressing CXCR3 (TNR3+). The sequence derives from a human donor in good health. Some clones in this sample may be carry-over from other donors' samples. CDR3 region: CASSLVGLAFVDEQFF.